A single sample is the source of the 30 T cell receptor beta chains below, sequenced in a study of response to subunit inactivated influenza vaccine. TCRdb re-analysed the RT-PCR reads in MiXCR, keeping a single row per CDR3 protein. The top ten clones hold 10% to 13% of a sample with roughly 790,000 distinct CDR3 sequences, 21% of them seen once. Sequenced material: PBMCs from blood, taken roughly 5 days after vaccination. The receptors stem from a man aged 45-65 years who received an inactivated influenza vaccine.

This clonotype was seen a few times. The chain has TRBV27 and TRBJ2-7; the D gene is possibly TRBD1 (6 bases). The V end lost 2 bases, the J end lost 0 bases, and 17 bases lay between the germline ends. This CDR3 has 17 residues. Germline loops: CDR1 MNHEY, CDR2 SMNVEV (reference sequence). CDR3 loop: CASSLQGHPSSSYEQYF. The CDR3, as DNA: TGTGCCAGCAGTTTACAGGGACACCCCTCAAGCTCCTACGAGCAGTACTTC.

This clonotype has only a few counts. This chain connects TRBV6-5 to TRBJ2-7; 14 nucleotides agree with TRBD2. With V trimmed by 4 bases and J by 5 bases, 7 bases remained unmatched. Germline V CDR1 and CDR2: MNHEY, SVGAGI. The CDR3 extends over 16 amino acids. The CDR3 protein is CASSSGTSGSNHEQYF. DNA for the CDR3: TGTGCCAGCAGTTCCGGGACTAGCGGGAGCAACCACGAGCAGTACTTC.

The chain has TRBV16 and TRBJ2-7; 8 bases line up with TRBD1. The CDR3 length is 14 residues. Germline CDR1 reads KGHSY; CDR2 reads FQNENV. The junction had 5 bases not matched to a gene; V was cut back by 2 bases and J by 5 bases. CDR3 amino acids: CASSQAGGSNEQYF. The CDR3 bases are TGTGCCAGCAGCCAAGCAGGGGGCAGTAACGAGCAGTACTTC.

The CDR3 DNA follows: TGTGCCAGCAGCCCCAGGCCCTCCGCCAGCAATGAGCAGTTCTTC. Its protein product is CASSPRPSASNEQFF. The gene calls are TRBV6-1 and TRBJ2-1; D gene unclear. The V gene's germline CDR1 is MNHNS and CDR2 SASEGT. V gave up 6 bases and J gave up 6 bases, with 18 bases separating them. The CDR3 has 15 residues.

The rearrangement uses TRBV20-1 and TRBJ2-5, with D perhaps TRBD1 or TRBD2 (6 bases each). The germline gives CDR1 DFQATT, CDR2 SNEGSKA (reference sequence). V lost 4 bases to trimming and J lost 4 bases, with 19 bases between them. This CDR3 is built from 15 residues. Here the CDR3 reads CSATPRGRGPETQYF. For the CDR3, the DNA is TGCAGTGCTACCCCTCGGGGGCGGGGACCAGAGACCCAGTACTTC.

This clonotype was counted at least ten times. The rearrangement joins TRBV7-2 to TRBJ2-5; D unresolved. V lost 5 bases, J lost 0 bases, and 7 bases lay in between. Germline V gene sequence: CDR1 SGHTA, CDR2 FQGNSA. The CDR3 is 13 residues long. The CDR3 nucleotides read TGTGCCAGCAGCCGGGTGTACCAAGAGACCCAGTACTTC. Translation: CASSRVYQETQYF.

The chain uses TRBV3-1 and TRBJ1-1; D not certain. Germline CDR1 and CDR2: LGHDT and YNNKEL (reference sequence). Trimming took 0 bases from V and 11 from J, leaving 7 bases between them. This CDR3 spans 11 amino acids. CDR3 residues: CASSQDVTAFF. DNA of the CDR3: TGTGCCAGCAGCCAAGATGTAACTGCTTTCTTT.

The V and J genes are TRBV28 and TRBJ1-1, with D possibly TRBD1 on 6 matching bases. The CDR3 extends over 12 amino acids. Germline lookup yields CDR1 MDHEN and CDR2 SYDVKM. Trimming left V 8 bases short and J 3 bases short, with 10 bases between. CDR3 coding DNA: TGTGCCAGCGAGGGGGGTTACACTGAAGCTTTCTTT. Its protein product is CASEGGYTEAFF. The full variable domain, rest sourced from reference TRBV28 and TRBJ1-1, is DVKVTQSSRYLVKRTGEKVFLECVQDMDHENMFWYRQDPGLGLRLIYFSYDVKMKEKGDIPEGYSVSREKKERFSLILESASTNQTSMYLCASEGGYTEAFFGQGTRLTVV.

The rearrangement uses TRBV7-9 and TRBJ1-3; D unclear. This CDR3 is built from 15 residues. The V end lost 0 bases, the J end lost 4 bases, and 10 bases lay between the germline ends. CDR1 and CDR2 from the germline V gene are SEHNR and FQNEAQ (reference sequence). The chain's CDR3 is CASSLAFAAGNTIYF. The DNA for the CDR3 is TGTGCCAGCAGCTTAGCGTTTGCCGCCGGAAACACCATATATTTT.

The V gene is TRBV20-1, the J gene TRBJ1-1; no clear D. This CDR3 contains 13 residues. Per the germline V gene, CDR1 is DFQATT and CDR2 is SNEGSKA (reference sequence). V was shortened by 6 bases and J by 2 bases, with 13 bases between the two germline ends. This CDR3 reads CSADRVANTEAFF. The CDR3, as DNA: TGCAGTGCCGATAGGGTGGCCAACACTGAAGCTTTCTTT.

This chain joins TRBV20-1 and TRBJ2-1; 11 nucleotides match TRBD2. This CDR3 has 19 residues. With 3 bases clipped from V and 0 bases from J, the junction kept 13 bases outside the gene matches. Germline loops: CDR1 DFQATT, CDR2 SNEGSKA (reference sequence). The DNA of the CDR3 is TGCAGTGCTAGCTGGCCAGGACTAGCGGGCCGGAGCTCCTACAATGAGCAGTTCTTC. This sequence encodes CSASWPGLAGRSSYNEQFF.

The rearrangement uses TRBV2 and TRBJ1-1, with 7 bases identical to TRBD1. V shed 0 bases, J shed 1 base, and the junction held 8 bases outside the gene matches. This CDR3 has 17 residues. Germline V gene sequence: CDR1 SNHLY, CDR2 FYNNEI. As DNA, the CDR3 is TGTGCCAGCAGTGAAGCGAGACAGGGCTTTGCGAACACTGAAGCTTTCTTT. Its protein is CASSEARQGFANTEAFF.

This clonotype appeared many times. The rearrangement uses TRBV12-3 or TRBV12-4 and TRBJ2-1, with D possibly being TRBD1 or TRBD2 (5 bases each). The CDR3 length is 15 residues. The V end lost 7 bases, the J end lost 0 bases, and 13 bases lay between the germline ends. CDR3 DNA: TGTGCCAGCACACGGGACGGAAGCTCCTACAATGAGCAGTTCTTC. It codes for CASTRDGSSYNEQFF.

V and J are TRBV11-2 and TRBJ1-2, with D perhaps matching TRBD1 (5 bases). From germline, CDR1 is SGHAT and CDR2 FQNNGV. The CDR3 length is 14 residues. Trimming took 5 bases from V and 4 from J, leaving 14 bases between them. Written as DNA, the CDR3 is TGTGCCAGCAGCGATGGGTCGGGGCCCTATGGCTACACCTTC. Residues: CASSDGSGPYGYTF.

CDR3 residues: CSGREPSEAFF. For the CDR3, the DNA is TGCAGCGGTAGGGAGCCCTCTGAAGCTTTCTTT. The gene calls are TRBV29-1 and TRBJ1-1; D is uncertain. CDR1 and CDR2 (germline): SQVTM, ANQGSEA. The CDR3 contains 11 residues. V lost 7 bases, J lost 6 bases, and 12 bases lay in between.

This clonotype has at least ten counts. The chain is built from TRBV5-1 and TRBJ2-1, with D possibly matching TRBD1 (5 bases). CDR1 is SGHRS and CDR2 is YFSETQ in the germline V gene. The V and J ends lost 1 base and 9 bases respectively, with 17 bases between them. CDR3 size: 15 residues. CDR3 sequence reads: CASSLRGPAPPEQFF. DNA of the CDR3: TGCGCCAGCAGCTTGAGGGGCCCAGCCCCTCCTGAGCAGTTCTTC.

This clonotype was seen a handful of times. The chain recombines TRBV24-1 with TRBJ2-3; D perhaps matches TRBD1 (6 bases). With 3 bases removed from V and 6 bases from J, the gap between germline ends came to 18 bases. Germline CDR1 and CDR2: KGHDR and SFDVKD. The CDR3 sequence is 16 residues long. The CDR3 sequence: CATSDPQGTTDDTQYF. For the CDR3, the DNA is TGTGCCACCAGTGATCCCCAGGGGACCACAGATGATACGCAGTATTTT.

This clonotype has just a few counts. This chain links TRBV5-1 with TRBJ2-1, with TRBD2 matching over 9 bases. Germline CDR1 and CDR2: SGHRS and YFSETQ. The CDR3 contains 18 residues. With 0 bases clipped from V and 3 bases from J, the junction kept 10 bases outside the gene matches. The CDR3 sequence: CASSLALTSGPFYNEQFF. The CDR3, as DNA: TGCGCCAGCAGCTTGGCCTTAACTAGCGGGCCTTTCTACAATGAGCAGTTCTTC.

This clonotype was picked up a small number of times. V is TRBV29-1 and J is TRBJ2-4; the D gene is possibly TRBD2 (5 bases). V lost 4 bases to trimming and J lost 1 base, with 17 bases between them. CDR3 length: 16 amino acids. Per germline, CDR1 SQVTM and CDR2 ANQGSEA. The CDR3 region has the DNA TGCAGCGTTGGTTTCGCGGGCCTGGAGGCCAAAAACATTCAGTACTTC. Protein sequence: CSVGFAGLEAKNIQYF. Filled out from reference TRBV29-1 and TRBJ2-4, the complete variable domain reads SAVISQKPSRDICQRGTSLTIQCQVDSQVTMMFWYRQQPGQSLTLIATANQGSEATYESGFVIDKFPISRPNLTFSTLTVSNMSPEDSSIYLCSVGFAGLEAKNIQYFGAGTRLSVL.

The rearrangement uses TRBV2 and TRBJ2-1; D might be TRBD2 (5 bases). Deletions cut 7 bases from V and 8 bases from J, with 15 bases between. This CDR3 contains 13 residues. The germline V gene has CDR1 SNHLY and CDR2 FYNNEI. The CDR3 is CASNRYQRDEQFF. DNA of the CDR3: TGTGCCAGCAATCGGTACCAGAGGGATGAGCAGTTCTTC.

The chain couples TRBV20-1 to TRBJ2-7, with 10 nucleotides matching TRBD2. This CDR3 contains 15 residues. The junction had 7 bases not matched to a gene; V was cut back by 2 bases and J by 3 bases. Germline values: CDR1 DFQATT, CDR2 SNEGSKA (reference sequence). In DNA form, the CDR3 reads TGCAGTGCTAGAAATCCACTAGCGGGGTACTACGAGCAGTACTTC. Translating it yields CSARNPLAGYYEQYF.

The V call is TRBV6-2 or TRBV6-3, the J call TRBJ2-5; 7 bases match TRBD2. CDR1 MNHEY and CDR2 SVGEGT come from the germline V gene. Trimming removed 2 bases from V and 4 bases from J; junction bases left unmatched: 4. This CDR3 contains 14 residues. The CDR3 nucleotides read TGTGCCAGCAGTTACCCCGGGACTATAGAGACCCAGTACTTC. It encodes CASSYPGTIETQYF.

V gene TRBV5-1 combines with J gene TRBJ1-5, with D unresolved. Germline V gene lookup returns CDR1 SGHRS and CDR2 YFSETQ. Trimming left V 0 bases short and J 6 bases short, with 4 bases between. This CDR3 contains 12 residues. Here the CDR3 DNA reads TGCGCCAGCAGCTTGGAAAGTCAGCCCCAGCATTTT. Translation gives CASSLESQPQHF.

This clonotype has more than one count but fewer than ten. This chain links TRBV10-2 with TRBJ2-7, with 8 positions matching TRBD2. The length of the CDR3 is 16 residues. The V gene end was trimmed by 7 bases and the J gene end by 6 bases; junction bases not matched to a gene: 17. In germline, CDR1 is WSHSY, CDR2 SAAADI. CDR3 nucleotides: TGCGCCAGCACCCCCTCGACGGGGGGGTACCTTAGCGAGCAGTACTTC. This encodes CASTPSTGGYLSEQYF.

The rearrangement links TRBV6-1 to TRBJ2-1; 14 bases align to TRBD2. This CDR3 region has 15 residues. The V segment lost 5 bases and the J segment 7 bases; nucleotides outside the gene matches: 4. CDR1 is MNHNS and CDR2 is SASEGT in the germline V gene. The CDR3 nucleotides are TGTGCCAGCAGTCCTTGGACTAGCGGGAGGAATGAGCAGTTCTTC. Protein product: CASSPWTSGRNEQFF.

This clonotype was seen repeatedly, ten times or more. V gene TRBV6-6 combines with J gene TRBJ1-2; D perhaps matches TRBD1 (6 bases). The CDR3 loop spans 14 amino acids. Trimming took off 4 bases at V and 8 bases at J, with 17 bases between the two ends. Germline V gene lookup returns CDR1 MNHNY and CDR2 SVGAGI (reference sequence). CDR3 in DNA: TGTGCCAGCAGTTCCCCCGTTGGGGGCAACGGCTACACCTTC. It is translated as CASSSPVGGNGYTF.

This clonotype has only a few counts. V and J are TRBV7-2 and TRBJ2-3; 10 nucleotides agree with TRBD1. The V gene's germline CDR1 is SGHTA and CDR2 FQGNSA. V was clipped by 0 bases and J by 1 base; unmatched bases: 4. This CDR3 is 17 amino acids long. The CDR3 here is CASSLAGTGDGTDTQYF. The CDR3 DNA reads TGTGCCAGCAGCTTAGCGGGGACAGGGGACGGCACAGATACGCAGTATTTT.

This clonotype was seen a few times. One end of the junction varies from germline; a read error may be responsible. This chain links TRBV6-2 or TRBV6-3 with TRBJ2-2; a weak D match, TRBD1 (6 bases). Germline CDR1 MNHEY, CDR2 SVGEGT. This CDR3 has 14 residues. The CDR3 nucleotides are TGCGCCAGCAGTTACCTGGGGGCCTCCGGGGAGCTGTTTTTT. Its protein is CASSYLGASGELFF.

Only a few counts were recorded for this clonotype. The chain joins TRBV28 to TRBJ1-2; D perhaps matches TRBD1 (5 bases). The CDR3 runs 14 residues. From germline, CDR1 is MDHEN and CDR2 SYDVKM. Trimming stripped 7 bases from V and 7 bases from J, with 19 bases between. The CDR3 bases are TGTGCCAGCATCGGGGGGGGTGGCGTTCCTGGCTACACCTTC. It translates to CASIGGGGVPGYTF.

The rearrangement links TRBV4-1 to TRBJ1-1, with D uncertain. Germline V lookup: CDR1 MGHRA, CDR2 YSYEKL. This CDR3 is built from 14 residues. V lost 4 bases to trimming and J lost 0 bases, with 9 bases between them. The CDR3 protein is CASSPGPLNTEAFF. The CDR3 nucleotides are TGCGCCAGCAGCCCCGGGCCCCTGAACACTGAAGCTTTCTTT.